One sample yielded the 24 T cell receptor beta chains listed below, sequenced in a study of T cells expressing NK-cell markers. For each CDR3 protein, TCRdb gives one entry from its re-call of the 5' RACE reads, without DNA. The specimen's table records about 410,000 distinct CDR3 sequences. The specimen was blood T cells: a sorted CD56 or NKG2C T cell subset, CD4+ or CD8+ T cells, or bulk PBMC T cells (not recorded which). These TCRs come from a woman in her forties or fifties in good health.

This chain connects TRBV6-9 to TRBJ2-2; TCRdb picks TRBD1, but there is no DNA to check that call. The CDR3 sequence is 16 residues long. The germline V gene has CDR1 MNHGY and CDR2 SVAAGI. CDR3 sequence: CASNIRGGGNTGELFF.

The chain combines TRBV20-1 with TRBJ2-1; as DNA is missing, the TRBD1 call by TCRdb cannot be tested. The germline CDR1 and CDR2 sequences are DFQATT and SNEGSKA (reference sequence). This CDR3 spans 14 amino acids. CDR3 loop: CSAWGRESYNEQFF.

The gene calls are TRBV2 and TRBJ2-3; TCRdb selects TRBD2, and the lack of DNA leaves this call unchecked. CDR1 and CDR2 from the germline V gene are SNHLY and FYNNEI. The CDR3 is 17 residues long. The CDR3 sequence: CASRSSGIIISTDTQYF.

V usage is TRBV6-5 and J usage is TRBJ1-2. The CDR3 is made up of 13 amino acids. Germline V gives CDR1 MNHEY, CDR2 SVGAGI. The CDR3 protein is CASSPVNSYGYTF.

The V gene is TRBV15, the J gene TRBJ1-1. The CDR3 runs 15 residues. CDR1 and CDR2 (germline): LNHNV, YYDKDF (reference sequence). CDR3 loop: CATSREAAASTEAFF.

The rearrangement joins TRBV9 to TRBJ1-1. This CDR3 is built from 16 residues. Germline assignment: CDR1 SGDLS and CDR2 YYNGEE. The CDR3 region is CASSVEAGFTNTEAFF.

The CDR3 here is CASSPLASGYNEQFF. V is TRBV18 and J is TRBJ2-1; TCRdb selects TRBD2, and the lack of DNA leaves this call unchecked. Germline loops: CDR1 KGHSH, CDR2 LQKENI. The CDR3 sequence is 15 residues long.

CDR3 loop: CAWSPNSGGELFF. The chain carries TRBV30 and TRBJ2-2; TCRdb's D call of TRBD2 is untestable without DNA. The CDR3 runs to 13 residues. Germline V gene data show CDR1 as GTSNPN and CDR2 as SVGIG (reference sequence).

The V gene is TRBV5-1, the J gene TRBJ2-1; TCRdb calls TRBD2, which cannot be checked without DNA. From germline, CDR1 is SGHRS and CDR2 YFSETQ. This CDR3 is built from 16 residues. The CDR3 here is CASSLRAVRADNEQFF.

This rearrangement joins TRBV5-1 to TRBJ2-1; TCRdb proposes TRBD1, but this gene call is untestable without DNA. Germline CDR1 and CDR2: SGHRS and YFSETQ. The CDR3 extends over 14 amino acids. CDR3 in amino acids: CASSFQGSYNEQFF.

V and J are TRBV4-1 and TRBJ2-2. Germline assignment: CDR1 MGHRA and CDR2 YSYEKL. The CDR3 consists of 16 residues. CDR3 loop: CASSPRAPANTGELFF.

J is TRBJ2-3 and V is TRBV7-9; TCRdb returns TRBD2, unconfirmable since there is no DNA. The CDR3 extends over 14 amino acids. Germline CDR1 is SEHNR and CDR2 is FQNEAQ (reference sequence). CDR3 loop: CASRQEGHTDTQYF.

The gene calls are TRBV6-5 and TRBJ1-2; TCRdb reports TRBD1, a call that lacks DNA to check it against. Germline V gene lookup returns CDR1 MNHEY and CDR2 SVGAGI. CDR3 length: 14 residues. The CDR3 loop reads CASSPTGWDDGYTF.

This chain connects TRBV6-2 or TRBV6-3 to TRBJ2-1; TCRdb picks TRBD2, but there is no DNA to check that call. This CDR3 spans 17 amino acids. CDR1 and CDR2 from the germline V gene are MNHEY and SVGEGT. The CDR3 sequence is CASSYVWGSGPYNEQFF.

The J gene is TRBJ2-3, the V gene TRBV7-2; there is no DNA to check the TCRdb D call of TRBD2. The CDR3 covers 14 residues. Germline V gene lookup returns CDR1 SGHTA and CDR2 FQGNSA. The CDR3: CARGLAGVGNTQYF.

This chain links TRBV12-3 or TRBV12-4 with TRBJ2-2. The CDR3 contains 13 residues. The CDR3 protein is CASTLTETGELFF.

The chain couples TRBV6-6 to TRBJ2-4; with no DNA, the TCRdb D assignment of TRBD2 cannot be verified. The CDR3 has 17 residues. From germline, CDR1 is MNHNY and CDR2 SVGAGI (reference sequence). CDR3 loop: CASSYSGGGGAKNIQYF.

The chain carries TRBV24-1 and TRBJ2-7; absent DNA, TCRdb's TRBD1 call cannot be checked. The CDR3 runs 17 residues. CDR1 KGHDR and CDR2 SFDVKD come from the germline V gene. This CDR3 is CATSDPRRGGTSYEQYF.

The rearrangement links TRBV7-9 to TRBJ2-3; TCRdb gives TRBD2 as the D gene, but with no DNA this cannot be confirmed. Germline lookup yields CDR1 SEHNR and CDR2 FQNEAQ (reference sequence). The CDR3 consists of 16 residues. The CDR3 sequence is CASSFPNSGYTDTQYF.

This rearrangement joins TRBV27 to TRBJ2-3; the D call of TRBD2 rests on TCRdb alone, since no DNA is present to check it. Germline V gene lookup returns CDR1 MNHEY and CDR2 SMNVEV (reference sequence). This CDR3 has 17 residues. The CDR3 sequence is CASSSPRGLRHTDTQYF.

The V and J genes are TRBV11-2 and TRBJ2-5; without DNA, the TCRdb call of TRBD1 cannot be checked. This CDR3 has 13 residues. Germline V lookup: CDR1 SGHAT, CDR2 FQNNGV. CDR3 amino acids: CASSLDLAPPQYF.

V is TRBV9 and J is TRBJ2-5; the TCRdb D gene call, TRBD2, has no DNA to confirm it. The CDR3 has 13 amino acids. The germline gives CDR1 SGDLS, CDR2 YYNGEE. CDR3 loop: CASSAGRVETQYF. Complete variable domain (other parts from reference TRBV9 and TRBJ2-5): DSGVTQTPKHLITATGQRVTLRCSPRSGDLSVYWYQQSLDQGLQFLIQYYNGEERAKGNILERFSAQQFPDLHSELNLSSLELGDSALYFCASSAGRVETQYFGPGTRLLVL.

This chain links TRBV25-1 with TRBJ2-3; TCRdb outputs TRBD2, but without DNA this stays unchecked. Germline CDR1 MGHDK, CDR2 SYGVNS. This CDR3 spans 17 amino acids. This CDR3 reads CASRGLAGGRPTDTQYF.

The genes are TRBV4-1 and TRBJ1-4. CDR3 length: 18 residues. CDR1 MGHRA and CDR2 YSYEKL come from the germline V gene. CDR3: CASSQEGGWGATNEKLFF.